These T cell receptor beta chains were read from a single sample in a study of T cells in localized non-small cell lung cancer. Data came from immunoSEQ multiplex PCR; TCRdb stores just in-frame clones and leaves some out. The sample consists of 25,000 to 35,000 clones, 87% of them appearing once. The sample consisted of peripheral blood, taken before any cancer treatment. The receptors were sampled from a male donor aged 60 or over with stage I lung adenocarcinoma. Both conserved end residues are part of each CDR3. The order of the fields is J gene, CDR3 length, clone size, V gene, D gene, CDR3 DNA, CDR3 protein. The D gene is left open where the match is weak. Expanded clones are given a class, and other clones once, few, many or no size at all.

J: TRBJ2-5; length: 15; size: -; V: TRBV4-1; D: TRBD2; DNA: TGCGCCAGCAGCCAAGGACTAGCGGGTATTCAGACCCAGTACTTC; CDR3: CASSQGLAGIQTQYF
J: TRBJ2-1; length: 15; size: -; V: TRBV5-5; D: -; DNA: TGTGCCAGCAGCTTGGGCCCGAGCTCCTACAATGAGCAGTTCTTC; CDR3: CASSLGPSSYNEQFF
J: TRBJ2-3; length: 11; size: -; V: TRBV5-1; D: -; DNA: TGCGCCAGCAGCTTGACGGATACGCAGTATTTT; CDR3: CASSLTDTQYF
J: TRBJ1-4; length: 14; size: -; V: TRBV18; D: TRBD1; DNA: TGTGCCAGCTCAAAACAGGGGGCGGAAGAAAAACTGTTTTTT; CDR3: CASSKQGAEEKLFF
J: TRBJ2-7; length: 15; size: -; V: TRBV11-2; D: -; DNA: TGTGCCAGCAGCTTAAGTCAGGGACCAGCCTACGAGCAGTACTTC; CDR3: CASSLSQGPAYEQYF
J: TRBJ1-2; length: 12; size: -; V: TRBV6-4; D: -; DNA: TGTGCCAGCAGTCCCGACGGCTATGGCTACACCTTC; CDR3: CASSPDGYGYTF
J: TRBJ1-3; length: 14; size: -; V: TRBV6-1; D: -; DNA: TGTGCCAGCAGTAATGAATACTCTGGAAACACCATATATTTT; CDR3: CASSNEYSGNTIYF
J: TRBJ1-6; length: 17; size: once; V: TRBV19; D: TRBD1; DNA: TGTGCCAGTAGTAGCCGTTACTTCACAGGGGGTGATTCACCCCTCCACTTT; CDR3: CASSSRYFTGGDSPLHF
J: TRBJ1-1; length: 14; size: -; V: TRBV5-1; D: TRBD1; DNA: TGCGCCAGCAGGCAGGGGGATCTTAACACTGAAGCTTTCTTT; CDR3: CASRQGDLNTEAFF
J: TRBJ2-2; length: 14; size: -; V: TRBV29-1; D: TRBD1; DNA: TGCAGCGCCGAGACAGGGCTCATCTCCGGGGAGCTGTTTTTT; CDR3: CSAETGLISGELFF
J: TRBJ1-4; length: 14; size: large; V: TRBV7-2; D: TRBD1; DNA: TGTGCCAGCGCCCCCGGGACAGGATACGAAAAACTGTTTTTT; CDR3: CASAPGTGYEKLFF
J: TRBJ1-6; length: 15; size: -; V: TRBV4-3; D: -; DNA: TGCGCCAGCAGCCCCAACGTGGGTTATAATTCACCCCTCCACTTT; CDR3: CASSPNVGYNSPLHF
J: TRBJ2-5; length: 14; size: -; V: TRBV5-1; D: -; DNA: TGCGCCAGCAGCTCGGGGAACCGTCAAGAGACCCAGTACTTC; CDR3: CASSSGNRQETQYF
J: TRBJ2-2; length: 16; size: once; V: TRBV19; D: -; DNA: TGTGCCAGTAGTTACCTACTTCGGACTAACACCGGGGAGCTGTTTTTT; CDR3: CASSYLLRTNTGELFF
J: TRBJ1-1; length: 14; size: -; V: TRBV4-3; D: -; DNA: TGCGCCAGCAGCCACCGAGGCCCGGGGGTGAGTGCTTTCTTT; CDR3: CASSHRGPGVSAFF
J: TRBJ2-7; length: 15; size: -; V: TRBV21-1; D: -; DNA: TGTGCCAGCCACACCCAGGGGGCGGGGGCATACGAGCAGTACTTC; CDR3: CASHTQGAGAYEQYF
J: TRBJ2-7; length: 13; size: -; V: TRBV2; D: -; DNA: TGTGCCAGCAGCGGGACGGTGACCTACGAGCAGTACTTC; CDR3: CASSGTVTYEQYF
J: TRBJ2-6; length: 15; size: -; V: TRBV5-1; D: -; DNA: TGCGCCAGCAGCAAGGACTTCGCTGGGGCCAACGTCCTGACTTTC; CDR3: CASSKDFAGANVLTF
J: TRBJ2-5; length: 17; size: -; V: TRBV6-1; D: -; DNA: TGTGCCAGCAGTGAAGCGACCGGGACACCTAACCAAGAGACCCAGTACTTC; CDR3: CASSEATGTPNQETQYF
J: TRBJ1-1; length: 16; size: few; V: TRBV18; D: TRBD1; DNA: TGTGCCAGCTCCCTACTGACGGGACAGATGAACACTGAAGCTTTCTTT; CDR3: CASSLLTGQMNTEAFF
J: TRBJ1-2; length: 11; size: -; V: TRBV29-1; D: -; DNA: TGCAGCGCCTCCGACACACTCGGCTACACCTTC; CDR3: CSASDTLGYTF
J: TRBJ1-5; length: 15; size: -; V: TRBV19; D: -; DNA: TGTGCCACCACAGCCGGGAACACACCAAATCAGCCCCAGCATTTT; CDR3: CATTAGNTPNQPQHF
J: TRBJ2-7; length: 14; size: -; V: TRBV6-5; D: TRBD1; DNA: TGTGCCAGCAGTTACTCTTACAGGGGTTACGAGCAGTACTTC; CDR3: CASSYSYRGYEQYF
J: TRBJ1-6; length: 14; size: few; V: TRBV2; D: -; DNA: TGTGCCAGCAGCTCTGACAGGACTCTTTCACCCCTCCACTTT; CDR3: CASSSDRTLSPLHF
J: TRBJ2-1; length: 13; size: -; V: TRBV13; D: -; DNA: TGTGCCAGCAGCTCCTCGGGATACAATGAGCAGTTCTTC; CDR3: CASSSSGYNEQFF
J: TRBJ2-3; length: 15; size: -; V: TRBV5-1; D: -; DNA: TGCGCCAGCAGCTTGGCGGACAGAAACACAGATACGCAGTATTTT; CDR3: CASSLADRNTDTQYF
J: TRBJ2-2; length: 16; size: -; V: TRBV28; D: -; DNA: TGTGCCAGCAGTTTAATTCGGGGATCGGGCACCGGGGAGCTGTTTTTT; CDR3: CASSLIRGSGTGELFF
J: TRBJ1-2; length: 16; size: -; V: TRBV4-3; D: -; DNA: TGCGCCAGCAGCCAAGAATCTCCGGGTGAAAACTATGGCTACACCTTC; CDR3: CASSQESPGENYGYTF
J: TRBJ1-5; length: 15; size: -; V: TRBV28; D: -; DNA: TGTGCCAGCAGTTGGTATGGTAGGGATCATCAGCCCCAGCATTTT; CDR3: CASSWYGRDHQPQHF
J: TRBJ1-5; length: 17; size: -; V: TRBV30; D: -; DNA: TGTGCCTGGAGTGCGGGACTCTCCCCGGCGGGCAATCAGCCCCAGCATTTT; CDR3: CAWSAGLSPAGNQPQHF
J: TRBJ2-7; length: 15; size: -; V: TRBV6-1; D: -; DNA: TGTGCCAGCAGTGAAACGCCCGGGGGCAACTACGAGCAGTACTTC; CDR3: CASSETPGGNYEQYF
J: TRBJ2-7; length: 16; size: -; V: TRBV2; D: -; DNA: TGTGCCAGCAGTGATTTCCTCAACCTGCTCTCCTACGAGCAGTACTTC; CDR3: CASSDFLNLLSYEQYF
J: TRBJ1-4; length: 12; size: -; V: TRBV30; D: -; DNA: TGTGCCTGGAGTGTACAGGCGGAAAAACTGTTTTTT; CDR3: CAWSVQAEKLFF
J: TRBJ2-5; length: 13; size: once; V: TRBV19; D: -; DNA: TGTGCCAGTAGTTCAGGGCGCGGGGAGACCCAGTACTTC; CDR3: CASSSGRGETQYF
J: TRBJ1-6; length: 15; size: -; V: TRBV28; D: -; DNA: TGTGCCAGCAGTTTAGGGGATGCGGGCAATTCACCCCTCCACTTT; CDR3: CASSLGDAGNSPLHF
J: TRBJ2-6; length: 19; size: -; V: TRBV4-3; D: TRBD2; DNA: TGCGCCAGCAGCCAAGCCTTAACGCGGGGGGCTGCTGGGGCCAACGTCCTGACTTTC; CDR3: CASSQALTRGAAGANVLTF
J: TRBJ1-1; length: 13; size: -; V: TRBV5-1; D: -; DNA: TGCGCCAGCAGCTTCTCCAGGGAAACTGAAGCTTTCTTT; CDR3: CASSFSRETEAFF
J: TRBJ2-7; length: 15; size: -; V: TRBV5-1; D: -; DNA: TGCGCCAGCAGCTTGGTTCCCCTAAGCTCCTACGAGCAGTACTTC; CDR3: CASSLVPLSSYEQYF
J: TRBJ2-2; length: 14; size: -; V: TRBV18; D: -; DNA: TGTGCCAGCTCACTAATCGGGAAAACCGGGGAGCTGTTTTTT; CDR3: CASSLIGKTGELFF
J: TRBJ1-4; length: 13; size: -; V: TRBV7-9; D: -; DNA: TGTGCCAGCAGCTTAGCGCTCCGCGAAAAACTGTTTTTT; CDR3: CASSLALREKLFF
J: TRBJ1-1; length: 14; size: -; V: TRBV6-5; D: TRBD1; DNA: TGTGCCAGCAGTTACTTTGACAGGGGCACTGAAGCTTTCTTT; CDR3: CASSYFDRGTEAFF
J: TRBJ2-3; length: 11; size: -; V: TRBV30; D: -; DNA: TGTGCCTGGAGTCCGTCAGATACGCAGTATTTT; CDR3: CAWSPSDTQYF
J: TRBJ1-5; length: 14; size: -; V: TRBV18; D: TRBD1; DNA: TGTGCCAGCTCCAACGACAGGGAGGATCAGCCCCAGCATTTT; CDR3: CASSNDREDQPQHF
J: TRBJ2-5; length: 13; size: -; V: TRBV18; D: -; DNA: TGTGCCAGCTCACCGAACAGGGAAGAGACCCAGTACTTC; CDR3: CASSPNREETQYF
J: TRBJ2-2; length: 17; size: -; V: TRBV11-2; D: TRBD2; DNA: TGTGCCAGCAGCTCGGCTGGGACTAGCGGGGGGGCCGGGGAGCTGTTTTTT; CDR3: CASSSAGTSGGAGELFF
J: TRBJ1-3; length: 11; size: -; V: TRBV28; D: -; DNA: TGTGCCAGCAGTACTGGAAACACCATATATTTT; CDR3: CASSTGNTIYF
J: TRBJ1-1; length: 12; size: -; V: TRBV29-1; D: -; DNA: TGCAGCGTTCAGAGGGAAGAAACTGAAGCTTTCTTT; CDR3: CSVQREETEAFF
J: TRBJ2-3; length: 13; size: -; V: TRBV6-1; D: -; DNA: TGTGCAAAAGGGGGGGCAGGGACAGATACGCAGTATTTT; CDR3: CAKGGAGTDTQYF
J: TRBJ2-3; length: 15; size: -; V: TRBV5-1; D: TRBD1; DNA: TGCGCCAGCAGCTTGGGACAGGGGTACACAGATACGCAGTATTTT; CDR3: CASSLGQGYTDTQYF
J: TRBJ2-3; length: 14; size: once; V: TRBV10-3; D: -; DNA: TGTGCCATCAGATCGGACGGGGGCCCAGATACGCAGTATTTT; CDR3: CAIRSDGGPDTQYF
J: TRBJ2-6; length: 17; size: -; V: TRBV11-2; D: TRBD2; DNA: TGTGCCAGCAGCTCCTCTAGCGGGGGAGGTGGGGCCAACGTCCTGACTTTC; CDR3: CASSSSSGGGGANVLTF